This T cell receptor beta chain was found in a study of T cells after posttransplantation cyclophosphamide. Study results and limitations: Recipient CMV seropositivity and CMV reactivation strongly tracked TRB clonality. Skin or GI-infiltrating T cells shared few TRB sequences with blood. Later post-transplant blood repertoires were often dominated by donor CD8+ memory clones.

In germline, CDR1 is GTSNPN, CDR2 SVGIG (reference sequence). CDR3 length: 13 amino acids. V lost 0 bases to trimming and J lost 9 bases, with 12 bases between them. About this clone itself: Its cognate antigen is unknown.

Treatment was busulfan-fludarabine conditioning, a marrow graft, and cyclophosphamide on days +3 and +4. Using immunoSEQ multiplex PCR, the repertoire was profiled, and TCRdb retains in-frame clones only, with some absent. The sample carries about 43,000 clones, about 90% recorded once. The sequences come from PBMCs, collected around 58 days after allogeneic stem cell transplant with posttransplant cyclophosphamide. J is TRBJ2-1 and V is TRBV30, with D perhaps matching TRBD2 (7 bases). This sequence originates from a male patient aged 55 to 69 who received an allogeneic stem cell transplant from a related donor and was CMV-positive. T cells may partly derive from the graft donor. In DNA, the CDR3 is TGTGCCTGGAGTGTTCTCGCGGGGGCTGAGCAGTTCTTC. Amino acids: CAWSVLAGAEQFF.